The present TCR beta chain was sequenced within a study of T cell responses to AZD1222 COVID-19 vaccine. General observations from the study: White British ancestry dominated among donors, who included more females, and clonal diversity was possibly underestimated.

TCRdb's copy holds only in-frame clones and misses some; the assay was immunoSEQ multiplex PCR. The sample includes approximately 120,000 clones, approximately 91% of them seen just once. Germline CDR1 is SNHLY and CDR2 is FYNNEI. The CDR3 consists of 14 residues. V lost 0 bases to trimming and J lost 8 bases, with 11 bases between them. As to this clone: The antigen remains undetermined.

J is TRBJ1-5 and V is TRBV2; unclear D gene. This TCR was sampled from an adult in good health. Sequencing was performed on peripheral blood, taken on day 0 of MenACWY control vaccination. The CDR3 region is CASSEASKVEPQHF. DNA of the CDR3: TGTGCCAGCAGTGAAGCGAGTAAGGTGGAGCCCCAGCATTTT. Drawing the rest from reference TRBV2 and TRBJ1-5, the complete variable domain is EPEVTQTPSHQVTQMGQEVILRCVPISNHLYFYWYRQILGQKVEFLVSFYNNEISEKSEIFDDQFSVERPDGSNFTLKIRSTKLEDSAMYFCASSEASKVEPQHFGDGTRLSIL.